What follows are 14 T cell receptor beta chains derived from one specimen sequenced in a study of response to subunit inactivated influenza vaccine. TCRdb re-derived calls from the RT-PCR reads in MiXCR, one entry per CDR3 protein. The sample yields about 530,000 distinct CDR3 sequences, over 9.5% seen once. This sample comprised PBMCs from blood, obtained on the day of vaccination. These receptors came from a man aged 45-65 years who received an inactivated influenza vaccine.

This clonotype appeared a few times. The J gene is TRBJ2-1, the V gene TRBV19, with 8 bases that match TRBD2. The V gene end was trimmed by 6 bases and the J gene end by 9 bases; junction bases not matched to a gene: 7. This CDR3 is 13 amino acids long. CDR1 and CDR2 (germline): LNHDA, SQIVND (reference sequence). The CDR3 DNA reads as TGTGCCAGTAGCGAGCGGGAGAACGGTGAGCAGTTCTTC. Translating gives CASSERENGEQFF.

The chain links TRBV4-2 to TRBJ1-1; the match to TRBD1 covers 7 bases. The CDR3 loop spans 13 amino acids. V trimming: 3 bases; J trimming: 4 bases; junction bases outside the gene matches: 2. CDR1 and CDR2 from the germline V gene are LGHNA and YNFKEQ. CDR3 sequence reads: CASSQGQTTEAFF. The CDR3 DNA reads TGTGCCAGCAGCCAGGGACAGACCACTGAAGCTTTCTTT.

This clonotype was recorded many times. The chain combines TRBV24-1 with TRBJ2-2; D remains unclear. The length of the CDR3 is 15 residues. V was cut by 3 bases and J by 0 bases, with 7 bases left in between. The germline V gene has CDR1 KGHDR and CDR2 SFDVKD. The CDR3: CATSDPSTNTGELFF. The CDR3 coding sequence is TGTGCCACCAGTGATCCCTCAACGAACACCGGGGAGCTGTTTTTT.

The chain uses TRBV6-5 and TRBJ2-2; D is perhaps TRBD2 (5 bases). Trimming took off 0 bases at V and 6 bases at J, with 11 bases between the two ends. The CDR3 totals 15 residues. Looked up from germline, CDR1 is MNHEY and CDR2 is SVGAGI. CDR3 region: CASSYSTLASGELFF. CDR3 DNA: TGTGCCAGCAGTTACTCAACCCTAGCATCCGGGGAGCTGTTTTTT.

This clonotype was counted many times. V is TRBV5-6 and J is TRBJ2-7; weak D call: TRBD1 (6 bases). Germline CDR1 reads SGHDT; CDR2 reads YYEEEE. The CDR3 has 11 amino acids. Trimming stripped 4 bases from V and 7 bases from J, with 9 bases between. The CDR3 bases are TGTGCCAGCAGCCAAGACAGGGAGCAGTACTTC. This translates into CASSQDREQYF.

This sequence joins TRBV5-1 and TRBJ2-2; 7 bases map to TRBD1. Germline V lookup: CDR1 SGHRS, CDR2 YFSETQ. CDR3 size: 15 residues. V lost 4 bases and J lost 2; bases outside the gene matches: 5. CDR3 in DNA: TGCGCCAGCAGCGACCGGGACAGCAACACCGGGGAGCTGTTTTTT. This codes for CASSDRDSNTGELFF.

V gene TRBV30 combines with J gene TRBJ1-4; no clear D. Germline CDR1 and CDR2: GTSNPN and SVGIG (reference sequence). Trimming stripped 7 bases from V and 8 bases from J, with 20 bases between. The CDR3 is 14 amino acids. CDR3 nucleotide sequence: TGTGCCTCCGATACAGACCTTGGCGGGGAAAAACTGTTTTTT. Residues: CASDTDLGGEKLFF. The whole variable domain, filled in from reference TRBV30 and TRBJ1-4, reads SQTIHQWPATLVQPVGSPLSLECTVEGTSNPNLYWYRQAAGRGLQLLFYSVGIGQISSEVPQNLSASRPQDRQFILSSKKLLLSDSGFYLCASDTDLGGEKLFFGSGTQLSVL.

The J gene is TRBJ2-1, the V gene TRBV20-1; D uncertain. CDR1 and CDR2 from the germline V gene are DFQATT and SNEGSKA (reference sequence). CDR3 length: 12 amino acids. Trimming shortened V by 0 bases and J by 6 bases, and 6 bases separated the two germline ends. CDR3 nucleotide sequence: TGCAGTGCTAGAGACGCTCCCAATGAGCAGTTCTTC. Its protein is CSARDAPNEQFF.

The gene calls are TRBV5-1 and TRBJ2-7; possible D gene TRBD2, 5 bases. Per germline, CDR1 SGHRS and CDR2 YFSETQ. V lost 4 bases and J lost 2, with 10 bases in between. The CDR3 runs 13 residues. CDR3 nucleotide sequence: TGCGCCAGCAGCCCGTACGGGGCCTACGAGCAGTACTTC. This encodes CASSPYGAYEQYF.

The chain has TRBV5-1 and TRBJ2-3; 12 bases fit TRBD2. The CDR3 runs 17 residues. The V and J ends lost 4 bases and 3 bases, in that order; junction bases with no gene match: 9. The germline gives CDR1 SGHRS, CDR2 YFSETQ. CDR3 loop: CASSRRLAGARTDTQYF. Written as DNA, the CDR3 is TGCGCCAGCAGCCGAAGACTAGCGGGAGCTCGAACAGATACGCAGTATTTT.

The J gene is TRBJ2-2, the V gene TRBV25-1, with TRBD2 identical over 7 bases. Germline CDR1 reads MGHDK; CDR2 reads SYGVNS. J gave up 4 bases and V 4 bases, and 12 bases lay outside the gene matches. This CDR3 region has 17 residues. The CDR3 loop reads CASSGVRGRAATGELFF. The CDR3 region has the DNA TGTGCCAGCAGTGGAGTCCGGGGGAGGGCCGCCACCGGGGAGCTGTTTTTT.

This clonotype was seen only a few times. The genes are TRBV11-2 and TRBJ2-6; perhaps TRBD2 as D (5 bases). There are 18 residues in the CDR3. In germline, CDR1 is SGHAT, CDR2 FQNNGV. V lost 1 base and J lost 0, with 13 bases in between. Here the CDR3 reads CASSLGPPRASGANVLTF. The CDR3 region has the DNA TGTGCCAGCAGCTTAGGTCCCCCGCGGGCCTCTGGGGCCAACGTCCTGACTTTC.

This clonotype was counted a few times. The chain employs TRBV7-3 and TRBJ2-1; TRBD1 aligns across 9 bases. From germline, CDR1 is SGHTA and CDR2 FQGTGA. CDR3 length: 17 residues. The trim removed 1 base at V and 8 bases at J, leaving 12 bases unmatched. The CDR3 sequence is CASSLRGTGFTADEQFF. The CDR3 DNA sequence: TGTGCCAGCAGCTTAAGAGGGACAGGGTTTACCGCGGATGAGCAGTTCTTC. The full variable domain, with the rest looked up from reference TRBV7-3 and TRBJ2-1, is GAGVSQTPSNKVTEKGKYVELRCDPISGHTALYWYRQSLGQGPEFLIYFQGTGAADDSGLPNDRFFAVRPEGSVSTLKIQRTERGDSAVYLCASSLRGTGFTADEQFFGPGTRLTVL.

This clonotype has at least ten counts. V usage is TRBV20-1 and J usage is TRBJ2-7; D remains unclear. Germline lookup yields CDR1 DFQATT and CDR2 SNEGSKA (reference sequence). CDR3 length equals 13 residues. V was trimmed by 5 bases and J by 3 bases, leaving 14 bases between them. CDR3 in DNA: TGCAGTGCTCCCGGACCATTGGGCTACGAGCAGTACTTC. Residues: CSAPGPLGYEQYF.